The next 27 T cell receptor beta chains were all read from a single sample in a study of T cell changes during pregnancy in multiple sclerosis. Profiling relied on immunoSEQ multiplex PCR, and the TCRdb table lists in-frame clones only, not all of them. The table has about 67,000 clones, roughly 90% seen once. The sample in question was peripheral blood, obtained in the second trimester of pregnancy. Every receptor here comes from a female donor in good health, enrolled as a control in a pregnancy study.

The chain links TRBV7-8 to TRBJ1-1; D remains unclear. The V gene lost 1 base and the J gene lost 0 bases, with 9 bases spanning the gap. Per the germline V gene, CDR1 is SGHVS and CDR2 is FQNEAQ. The CDR3 covers 15 residues. The CDR3: CASSLVGIMNTEAFF. CDR3 coding DNA: TGTGCCAGCAGCTTAGTGGGCATTATGAACACTGAAGCTTTCTTT.

The chain is built from TRBV29-1 and TRBJ1-2; tentatively, D is TRBD1 (5 bases). The ends were cut back, 4 bases at V and 5 bases at J, with 14 bases in the middle. Germline CDR1 is SQVTM and CDR2 is ANQGSEA. The CDR3 consists of 13 residues. The CDR3 region has the DNA TGCAGCGTTGTTGGCAGTCCAGGGTATGGCTACACCTTC. This sequence encodes CSVVGSPGYGYTF.

The chain joins TRBV9 to TRBJ2-6; TRBD1 might be the D (5 bases). Germline V gene data show CDR1 as SGDLS and CDR2 as YYNGEE. Trimming removed 0 bases at V and 4 bases at J, with 11 bases between. The CDR3 covers 16 residues. Written as DNA, the CDR3 is TGTGCCAGCAGCGTAGGGATAGGGGCAGGGGCCAACGTCCTGACTTTC. Encoded protein: CASSVGIGAGANVLTF.

This rearrangement joins TRBV5-7 to TRBJ1-4; D ambiguous. TRBV5-7 is noted as an ORF with a role that remains uncertain. The CDR3 consists of 16 residues. Between the trimmed V and J ends, which lost 4 bases and 0 bases, there was a span of 13 bases. This chain's CDR3 is CASSLVTGTTNEKLFF. The CDR3, as DNA: TGTGCCAGCAGCCTTGTGACGGGAACAACTAATGAAAAACTGTTTTTT.

The V call is TRBV7-2, the J call TRBJ2-2; 8 bases agree with TRBD2. V trimming: 0 bases; J trimming: 3 bases; junction bases outside the gene matches: 3. Germline V lookup: CDR1 SGHTA, CDR2 FQGNSA. The CDR3 loop spans 16 amino acids. The CDR3 DNA is TGTGCCAGCAGCTTAGCCAGCGGGAGTTACACCGGGGAGCTGTTTTTT. Amino acid sequence: CASSLASGSYTGELFF.

For the CDR3, the DNA is TGTGCCAGCAGTGAGGATATTGGGGGGGGGACCCAGTACTTC. Translation gives CASSEDIGGGTQYF. The chain carries TRBV2 and TRBJ2-5; 7 positions match TRBD2. The V gene's germline CDR1 is SNHLY and CDR2 FYNNEI. This CDR3 region has 14 residues. V lost 3 bases to trimming and J lost 7 bases; unmatched junction nucleotides: 8.

The genes are TRBV6-5 and TRBJ2-5; D call uncertain. The DNA end favors TRBJ2-7, so the J call may be wrong. Germline V gene sequence: CDR1 MNHEY, CDR2 SVGAGI. The CDR3 runs to 14 residues. The CDR3, as DNA: TGTGCCAGCAGTTCCACATACAGTACCTACGAGCAGTACTTC. The encoded protein is CASSSTYSTYEQYF.

This chain uses TRBV10-2 with TRBJ2-7, with TRBD1 identical over 10 bases. The CDR3 loop spans 16 amino acids. V gave up 3 bases and J gave up 0 bases; unmatched junction bases: 5. CDR1 and CDR2 (germline): WSHSY, SAAADI. CDR3: CASSDWGQGSSYEQYF. The DNA for the CDR3 is TGCGCCAGCAGTGACTGGGGACAGGGGAGCTCCTACGAGCAGTACTTC.

J is TRBJ2-2 and V is TRBV7-2; 9 bases are shared with TRBD1. The CDR3 extends over 14 amino acids. The junction had 9 bases not matched to a gene; V was cut back by 8 bases and J by 8 bases. Germline V gene lookup returns CDR1 SGHTA and CDR2 FQGNSA. The CDR3 region has the DNA TGTGCCAGCGCAGCGGGACAGGGATCGGGGGAGCTGTTTTTT. This translates into CASAAGQGSGELFF. The full variable domain, its missing parts supplied by reference TRBV7-2 and TRBJ2-2, is GAGVSQSPSNKVTEKGKDVELRCDPISGHTALYWYRQSLGQGLEFLIYFQGNSAPDKSGLPSDRFSAERTGGSVSTLTIQRTQQEDSAVYLCASAAGQGSGELFFGEGSRLTVL.

The CDR3 nucleotides are TGTGCCAGCAAATTAACCCCCGGGAGCTACGAGCAGTACTTC. Translating it yields CASKLTPGSYEQYF. This chain uses TRBV6-1 with TRBJ2-7; a possible D gene is TRBD2 (6 bases). Deletions cut 7 bases from V and 3 bases from J, with 16 bases between. The germline CDR1 and CDR2 sequences are MNHNS and SASEGT. The CDR3 contains 14 residues.

This chain connects TRBV7-9 to TRBJ1-1; 7 nucleotides agree with TRBD1. Germline values: CDR1 SEHNR, CDR2 FQNEAQ (reference sequence). This CDR3 has 13 residues. V shed 5 bases and J 11 bases; nucleotides not matched to a gene: 11. CDR3 in amino acids: CASSLDRATRAFF. The CDR3, as DNA: TGTGCCAGCAGCCTTGACAGGGCCACAAGGGCTTTCTTT.

The chain recombines TRBV18 with TRBJ2-5; 7 bases line up with TRBD2. The V segment lost 5 bases and the J segment 2 bases; nucleotides outside the gene matches: 2. Germline V CDR1 and CDR2: KGHSH, LQKENI. The CDR3 totals 13 residues. The CDR3 DNA reads TGTGCCAGCTCAGGGGACTATCAAGAGACCCAGTACTTC. Encoded protein: CASSGDYQETQYF.

The J gene is TRBJ1-1, the V gene TRBV7-9; D unclear. The CDR3 loop spans 14 amino acids. Looked up from germline, CDR1 is SEHNR and CDR2 is FQNEAQ (reference sequence). The V gene lost 6 bases and the J gene lost 1 base, with 12 bases spanning the gap. The CDR3 sequence: CASSPVPGNTEAFF. The DNA for the CDR3 is TGTGCCAGCAGTCCAGTACCGGGGAACACTGAAGCTTTCTTT.

This sequence joins TRBV13 and TRBJ2-1; 8 bases match TRBD1. CDR3 length equals 14 residues. In germline, CDR1 is PRHDT, CDR2 FYEKMQ (reference sequence). V lost 6 bases, J lost 8 bases, and 9 bases stayed unmatched. As DNA, the CDR3 is TGTGCCAGCAGTGACAGGGGAGGTTTGGATGAGCAGTTCTTC. Encoded protein: CASSDRGGLDEQFF.

The V gene is TRBV7-8, the J gene TRBJ2-7, with 7 bases aligning to TRBD1. This CDR3 contains 15 residues. V dropped 0 bases and J dropped 3; count of bases not matched to a gene: 5. CDR1 SGHVS and CDR2 FQNEAQ come from the germline V gene. The CDR3 DNA sequence: TGTGCCAGCAGCTTAGCGACAGGGTTTCGCTACGAGCAGTACTTC. Protein sequence: CASSLATGFRYEQYF.

The chain combines TRBV7-3 with TRBJ2-7; D possibly corresponds to TRBD2 (6 bases). The ends were cut back, 0 bases at V and 6 bases at J, with 21 bases in the middle. The germline gives CDR1 SGHTA, CDR2 FQGTGA. CDR3 size: 17 residues. CDR3 nucleotide sequence: TGTGCCAGCAGCTTAACGTTTTGCAGGGAGGTTTGGAGCGAGCAGTACTTC. Its translation: CASSLTFCREVWSEQYF. The variable domain in full, with the rest retrieved from reference TRBV7-3 and TRBJ2-7, is GAGVSQTPSNKVTEKGKYVELRCDPISGHTALYWYRQSLGQGPEFLIYFQGTGAADDSGLPNDRFFAVRPEGSVSTLKIQRTERGDSAVYLCASSLTFCREVWSEQYFGPGTRLTVT.

Concerning this clone: The junction departs from germline at one end; a sequencing error may be responsible. The CDR3 protein is CASSPGTSGRETQYF. As DNA, the CDR3 is TGTGCTAGCAGCCCCGGGACTAGCGGTCGGGAGACCCAGTACTTC. J is TRBJ2-5 and V is TRBV7-7; TRBD2 aligns across 11 bases. The CDR3 sequence is 15 residues long. Germline V CDR1 and CDR2: SSHAT, FNYEAQ (reference sequence). Based on the CDR3 plus reference TRBV7-7 and TRBJ2-5, the full variable domain is GAGVSQSPRYKVTKRGQDVTLRCDPISSHATLYWYQQALGQGPEFLTYFNYEAQPDKSGLPSDRFSAERPEGSISTLTIQRTEQRDSAMYRCASSPGTSGRETQYFGPGTRLLVL.

This clone showed up just once. The chain carries TRBV19 and TRBJ1-1; TRBD1 might be the D (5 bases). The CDR3 totals 15 residues. V was cut by 3 bases and J by 5 bases, with 16 bases left in between. From germline, CDR1 is LNHDA and CDR2 SQIVND (reference sequence). The CDR3 DNA follows: TGTGCCAGTAGTATCCAACCCGGCGGGGGAACTGAAGCTTTCTTT. It codes for CASSIQPGGGTEAFF.

J is TRBJ2-1 and V is TRBV14; 8 bases map to TRBD1. The CDR3 is 14 residues long. V shed 3 bases, J shed 6 bases, and the junction held 4 bases outside the gene matches. Germline V gene sequence: CDR1 SGHDN, CDR2 FVKESK. The chain's CDR3 is CASSQTGEGNEQFF. CDR3 in DNA: TGTGCCAGCAGCCAGACAGGGGAAGGCAATGAGCAGTTCTTC.

This rearrangement joins TRBV4-2 to TRBJ2-5; D may be TRBD1 (7 bases). The CDR3 runs to 14 residues. The V and J ends lost 0 bases and 7 bases respectively, with 12 bases between them. CDR1 is LGHNA, CDR2 YNFKEQ, per germline. The CDR3 nucleotides are TGTGCCAGCAGCCAAGAGTGGCAGGGGGGGACCCAGTACTTC. It is translated as CASSQEWQGGTQYF.

This chain links TRBV29-1 with TRBJ2-2, with TRBD1 identical over 7 bases. This CDR3 is built from 14 residues. Per germline, CDR1 SQVTM and CDR2 ANQGSEA. V lost 7 bases and J lost 1; bases outside the gene matches: 6. CDR3 sequence: CSGYYRGNTGELFF. Here the CDR3 DNA reads TGCAGCGGCTATTACAGGGGGAACACCGGGGAGCTGTTTTTT.

The rearrangement links TRBV5-1 to TRBJ2-3, with 9 nucleotides matching TRBD1. This CDR3 spans 15 amino acids. CDR1 SGHRS and CDR2 YFSETQ come from the germline V gene. J gave up 5 bases and V 2 bases, and 6 bases lay outside the gene matches. This CDR3 is CASSLVQGAKDTQYF. The CDR3 DNA reads TGCGCCAGCAGCTTAGTACAGGGGGCAAAAGATACGCAGTATTTT.

This chain uses TRBV2 with TRBJ1-1; a possible D gene is TRBD1 (6 bases). The CDR3 has 14 amino acids. V lost 4 bases and J 1 base, leaving 10 bases between the germline ends. Germline assignment: CDR1 SNHLY and CDR2 FYNNEI. The CDR3 sequence: CASSVDRTNTEAFF. In DNA form, the CDR3 reads TGTGCCAGCAGTGTCGACAGGACGAACACTGAAGCTTTCTTT.

This clone was seen a single time. This chain joins TRBV5-5 and TRBJ1-5; tentatively, D is TRBD1 (6 bases). Germline V lookup: CDR1 SGHKS, CDR2 YYEKEE (reference sequence). V shed 1 base and J shed 7 bases, with 12 bases lying between them. This CDR3 comprises 14 residues. CDR3 DNA: TGTGCCAGCAGCTTGACAGGGTCGATCCAGCCCCAGCATTTT. Protein: CASSLTGSIQPQHF. The entire variable domain, with the rest obtained from reference TRBV5-5 and TRBJ1-5, is as follows: DAGVTQSPTHLIKTRGQQVTLRCSPISGHKSVSWYQQVLGQGPQFIFQYYEKEERGRGNFPDRFSARQFPNYSSELNVNALLLGDSALYLCASSLTGSIQPQHFGDGTRLSIL.

The chain links TRBV29-1 to TRBJ2-5, with D perhaps matching TRBD1 (6 bases). This CDR3 has 11 amino acids. V dropped 6 bases and J dropped 2 bases, with 7 bases sitting between them. Germline-derived CDR1 and CDR2 are SQVTM and ANQGSEA. This CDR3 is CSVQGQETQYF. In nucleotides, the CDR3 is TGCAGCGTGCAGGGGCAAGAGACCCAGTACTTC. Drawing the rest from reference TRBV29-1 and TRBJ2-5, the complete variable domain is SAVISQKPSRDICQRGTSLTIQCQVDSQVTMMFWYRQQPGQSLTLIATANQGSEATYESGFVIDKFPISRPNLTFSTLTVSNMSPEDSSIYLCSVQGQETQYFGPGTRLLVL.

On this clone: Other DNA sequences from this sample encode an identical CDR3 as well. The chain joins TRBV9 to TRBJ1-2, with D possibly TRBD1 on 5 matching bases. V was shortened by 2 bases and J by 1 base, with 6 bases between the two germline ends. This CDR3 is built from 13 residues. CDR1 is SGDLS, CDR2 YYNGEE, per germline. DNA of the CDR3: TGTGCCAGCAGCGTCCAGGGTAACTATGGCTACACCTTC. Amino acids: CASSVQGNYGYTF.

V usage is TRBV7-2 and J usage is TRBJ2-3; D call uncertain. In germline, CDR1 is SGHTA, CDR2 FQGNSA. The germline V and J ends were trimmed by 4 bases and 4 bases, with 3 bases remaining between them. The CDR3 runs 11 residues. CDR3 sequence: CASSSADTQYF. CDR3 sequence (DNA): TGTGCCAGCAGCTCTGCAGATACGCAGTATTTT.